This T cell receptor beta chain was observed in a study of blood T cells in healthy people across ages. General study results and limits: Shifts in expanded clonotypes may have been confounded by donor CMV status, which was unknown.

This clonotype was counted ten times or more. Antigen unknown. Trimming left V 5 bases short and J 7 bases short, with 12 bases between. This CDR3 has 12 amino acids. The germline V gene encodes CDR1 SEHNR and CDR2 FQNEAQ (reference sequence). Using a J-beta primer mix together with a sample-barcoded 5' primer, a second PCR was run for roughly 6 to 12 cycles. The authors tagged each cDNA molecule using a template-switch adaptor with 12 random nucleotides. TCRdb reprocessed the 5' RACE reads via MiXCR and lists one record per CDR3 protein. The sample contains roughly 1,700,000 distinct CDR3 sequences, under 30% of which appear only once.

Sequencing was done on a sample of blood. The sequence came from a woman in her thirties in good health. The gene calls are TRBV7-9 and TRBJ2-7, with D unclear. The CDR3 protein is CASSARWDEQYF. The CDR3, as DNA: TGTGCCAGCAGCGCTCGGTGGGATGAGCAGTACTTC. The entire variable domain, with the rest obtained from reference TRBV7-9 and TRBJ2-7, is as follows: DTGVSQNPRHKITKRGQNVTFRCDPISEHNRLYWYRQTLGQGPEFLTYFQNEAQLEKSRLLSDRFSAERPKGSFSTLEIQRTEQGDSAMYLCASSARWDEQYFGPGTRLTVT.